This T cell receptor beta chain derives from a study of T cell repertoires in cytomegalovirus infection. Background on the study: Matching HLA type, along with CMV infection, was indicated by public TCR beta signatures.

The germline V and J ends were trimmed by 10 bases and 0 bases, with 19 bases remaining between them. Germline CDR1 SGHTA, CDR2 FQGNSA. The CDR3 length is 17 residues. One entry per CDR3 protein, called by TCRdb with MiXCR from the reads. The sample consists of roughly 230,000 distinct CDR3 sequences, 12% of them appearing once. General study points: The ex vivo response was dominated by HLA-C-restricted CMV-specific TCR beta clonotypes. Of the TCR beta families, the public ones yielded a cumulative frequency that identified carriers of CMV plus the relevant HLA.

This clonotype was picked up many times. Its antigen remains unknown. The V gene is TRBV7-2, the J gene TRBJ1-6; D perhaps matches TRBD1 (6 bases). Sequences were obtained from PBMCs. This clonotype originated in a human donor in good health (CMV status not recorded). Some clones in this sample may be carry-over from other donors' samples. The CDR3 DNA follows: TGTGCCACCGACGGACTCCAGGGGAGCTCCTATAATTCACCCCTCCACTTT. Amino acids: CATDGLQGSSYNSPLHF.